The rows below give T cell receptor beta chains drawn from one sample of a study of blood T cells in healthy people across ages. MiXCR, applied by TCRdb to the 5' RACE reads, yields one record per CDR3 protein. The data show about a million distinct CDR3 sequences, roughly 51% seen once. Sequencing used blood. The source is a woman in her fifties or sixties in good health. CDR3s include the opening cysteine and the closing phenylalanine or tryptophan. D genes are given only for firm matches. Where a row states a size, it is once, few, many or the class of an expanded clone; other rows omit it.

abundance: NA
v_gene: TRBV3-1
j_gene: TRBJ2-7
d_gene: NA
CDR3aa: CASSRQPTGAYEQYF
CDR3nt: TGTGCCAGCAGCCGACAACCGACAGGCGCCTACGAGCAGTACTTC

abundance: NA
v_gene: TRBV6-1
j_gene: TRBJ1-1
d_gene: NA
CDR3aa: CASRVRGALTEAFF
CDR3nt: TGTGCCAGCAGGGTCCGGGGGGCGCTCACTGAAGCTTTCTTT

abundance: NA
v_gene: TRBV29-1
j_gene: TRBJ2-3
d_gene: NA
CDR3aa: CSAYRDQSTDTQYF
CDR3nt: TGCAGCGCGTACCGGGACCAAAGCACAGATACGCAGTATTTT

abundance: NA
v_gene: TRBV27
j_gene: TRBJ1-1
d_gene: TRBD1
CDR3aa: CASSFDRVNTEAFF
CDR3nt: TGTGCCAGCAGTTTTGACAGGGTGAACACTGAAGCTTTCTTT

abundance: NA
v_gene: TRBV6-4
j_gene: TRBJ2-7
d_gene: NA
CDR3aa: CASSGNVDILISYEQYF
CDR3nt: TGTGCCAGCAGTGGAAACGTCGACATCCTTATTTCCTACGAGCAGTACTTC

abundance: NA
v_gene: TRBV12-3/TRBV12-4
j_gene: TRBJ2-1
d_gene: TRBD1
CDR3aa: CASSFAGQGRSGEQFF
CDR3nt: TGTGCCAGCAGTTTCGCCGGACAGGGGAGATCAGGTGAGCAGTTCTTC

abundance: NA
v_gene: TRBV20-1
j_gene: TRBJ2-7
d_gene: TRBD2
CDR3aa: CSARDPGLAGNEQYF
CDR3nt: TGTAGTGCTAGAGATCCTGGACTAGCGGGAAACGAGCAGTACTTC

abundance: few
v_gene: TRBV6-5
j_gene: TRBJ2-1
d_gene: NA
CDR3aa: CASSYVPSRAYNEQFF
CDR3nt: TGTGCCAGCAGTTACGTGCCTTCGCGGGCATACAATGAGCAGTTCTTC

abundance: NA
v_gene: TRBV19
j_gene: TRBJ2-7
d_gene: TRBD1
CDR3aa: CATTAHGGQHYEQYF
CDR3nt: TGTGCCACTACGGCCCATGGGGGACAGCACTACGAGCAGTACTTC

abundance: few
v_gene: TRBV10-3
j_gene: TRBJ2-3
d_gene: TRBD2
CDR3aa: CAIRNSGRAEDTQYF
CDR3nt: TGTGCCATCAGGAATAGCGGGAGGGCTGAAGATACGCAGTATTTT

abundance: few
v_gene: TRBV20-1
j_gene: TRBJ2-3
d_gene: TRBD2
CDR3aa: CSAGTSGRNADTQYF
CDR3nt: TGCAGTGCCGGGACTAGCGGGAGGAACGCAGATACGCAGTATTTT

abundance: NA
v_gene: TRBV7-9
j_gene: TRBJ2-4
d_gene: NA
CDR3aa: CASSPLTGGLAKNIQYF
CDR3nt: TGTGCCAGCAGCCCCCTGACAGGAGGGCTAGCCAAAAACATTCAGTACTTC

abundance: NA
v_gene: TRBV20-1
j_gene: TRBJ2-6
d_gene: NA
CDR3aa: CSASFGGTPGANVLTF
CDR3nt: TGCAGTGCTAGCTTCGGGGGAACCCCTGGGGCCAACGTCCTGACTTTC

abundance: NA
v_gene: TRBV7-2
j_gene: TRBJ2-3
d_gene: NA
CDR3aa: CASSLWAFSGTDTQYF
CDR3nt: TGTGCCAGCAGCTTATGGGCCTTTTCGGGCACAGATACGCAGTATTTT

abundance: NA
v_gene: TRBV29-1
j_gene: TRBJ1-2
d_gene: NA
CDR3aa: CSGENWVNYGYTF
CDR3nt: TGCAGCGGTGAGAATTGGGTTAACTATGGCTACACCTTC

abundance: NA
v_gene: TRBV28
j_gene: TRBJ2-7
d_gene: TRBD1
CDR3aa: CASSFGGTGSYEQYF
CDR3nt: TGTGCCAGCAGTTTCGGAGGGACAGGGTCCTACGAGCAGTACTTC

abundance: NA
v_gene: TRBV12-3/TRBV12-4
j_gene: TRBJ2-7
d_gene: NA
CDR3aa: CASSFRTHEQYF
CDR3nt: TGTGCCAGCAGTTTTAGGACCCACGAGCAGTACTTC

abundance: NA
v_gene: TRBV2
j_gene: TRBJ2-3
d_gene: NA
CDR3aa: CAFQGGTDTQYF
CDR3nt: TGTGCCTTTCAGGGGGGAACAGATACGCAGTATTTT

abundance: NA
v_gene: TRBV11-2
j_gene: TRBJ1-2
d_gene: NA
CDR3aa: CASSLLRTDYTF
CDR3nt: TGTGCCAGCAGCTTATTGCGGACGGACTACACCTTC

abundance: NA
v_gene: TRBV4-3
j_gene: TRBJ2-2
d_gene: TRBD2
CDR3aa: CASSRELLAGGRTGELFF
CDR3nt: TGCGCCAGCAGCCGAGAATTACTAGCGGGAGGAAGGACCGGGGAGCTGTTTTTT

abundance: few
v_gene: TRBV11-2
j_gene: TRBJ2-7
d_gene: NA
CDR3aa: CASSRGQPYEQYF
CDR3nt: TGTGCCAGCAGCCGGGGACAACCATACGAGCAGTACTTC

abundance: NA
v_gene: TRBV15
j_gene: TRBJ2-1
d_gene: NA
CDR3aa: CATSRDEPWGLANNEQFF
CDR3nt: TGTGCCACCAGCAGAGACGAACCCTGGGGTCTAGCGAACAATGAGCAGTTCTTC

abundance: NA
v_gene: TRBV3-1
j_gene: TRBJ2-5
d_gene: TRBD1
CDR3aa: CASSQDDRDRGLVQETQYF
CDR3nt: TGTGCCAGCAGCCAAGATGACCGGGACAGGGGACTAGTCCAGGAGACCCAGTACTTC

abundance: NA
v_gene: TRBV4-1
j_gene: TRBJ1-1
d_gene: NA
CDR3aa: CASSQDGFPLNTEAFF
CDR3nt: TGCGCCAGCAGCCAAGACGGGTTTCCACTGAACACTGAAGCTTTCTTT

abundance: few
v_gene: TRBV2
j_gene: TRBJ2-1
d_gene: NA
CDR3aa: CASSEGRLNEQFF
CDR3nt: TGTGCCAGCAGTGAGGGGCGCTTAAATGAGCAGTTCTTC

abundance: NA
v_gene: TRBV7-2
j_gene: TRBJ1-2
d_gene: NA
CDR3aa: CASSVAREWGYTF
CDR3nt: TGTGCCAGCAGCGTGGCCAGGGAATGGGGCTACACCTTC

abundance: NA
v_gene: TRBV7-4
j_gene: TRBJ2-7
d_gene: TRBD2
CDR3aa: CASSRGPPLGLAVTYEQYF
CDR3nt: TGTGCCAGCAGCCGAGGGCCTCCGCTCGGACTAGCGGTGACCTACGAGCAGTACTTC

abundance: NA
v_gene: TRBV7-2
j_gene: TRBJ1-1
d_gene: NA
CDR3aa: CASRFTIIAEAFF
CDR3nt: TGTGCCAGCAGGTTCACTATCATAGCTGAAGCTTTCTTT

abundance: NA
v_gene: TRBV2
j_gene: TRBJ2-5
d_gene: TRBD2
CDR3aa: CASSLAGGRHVETQYF
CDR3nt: TGTGCCAGCAGTCTAGCGGGAGGGCGTCACGTGGAGACCCAGTACTTC

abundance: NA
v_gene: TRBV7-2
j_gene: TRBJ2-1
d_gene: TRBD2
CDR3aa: CASSLMTSGAGEQFF
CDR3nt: TGTGCCAGCAGCTTAATGACTAGCGGCGCGGGCGAGCAGTTCTTC

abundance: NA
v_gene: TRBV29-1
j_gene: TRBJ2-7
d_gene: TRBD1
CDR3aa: CSVRRDRGGYEQYF
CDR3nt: TGCAGCGTCCGCCGGGACAGGGGAGGGTACGAGCAGTACTTC

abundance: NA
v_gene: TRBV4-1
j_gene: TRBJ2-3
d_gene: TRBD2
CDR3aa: CASSQEERGNTDTQYF
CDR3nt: TGCGCCAGCAGCCAAGAAGAGCGGGGGAACACAGATACGCAGTATTTT

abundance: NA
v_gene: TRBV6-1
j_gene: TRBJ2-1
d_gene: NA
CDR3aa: CASSLDLRQFF
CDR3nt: TGTGCCAGCAGCCTGGACTTAAGGCAGTTCTTC

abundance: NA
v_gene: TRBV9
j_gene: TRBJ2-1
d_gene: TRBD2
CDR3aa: CASSVNLAGRFGNEQFF
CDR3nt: TGTGCCAGCAGCGTTAACCTAGCGGGACGCTTTGGGAATGAGCAGTTCTTC

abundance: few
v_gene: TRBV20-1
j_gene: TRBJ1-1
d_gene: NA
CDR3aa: CSAPNPRIENTEAFF
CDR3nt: TGCAGTGCCCCAAACCCTAGGATTGAGAACACTGAAGCTTTCTTT

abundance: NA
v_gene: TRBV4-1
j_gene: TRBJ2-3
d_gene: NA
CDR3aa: CASSQPEVGLGTQYF
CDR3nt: TGCGCCAGCAGCCAGCCGGAGGTGGGGTTGGGGACGCAGTATTTT

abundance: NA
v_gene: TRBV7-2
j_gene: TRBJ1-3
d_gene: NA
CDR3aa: CASSPHGISGNTIYF
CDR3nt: TGTGCCAGCAGCCCCCATGGCATCTCTGGAAACACCATATATTTT

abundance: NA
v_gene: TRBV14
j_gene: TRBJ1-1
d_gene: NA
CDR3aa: CASSQDLSAEAFF
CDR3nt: TGTGCCAGCAGCCAAGATCTCTCAGCTGAAGCTTTCTTT

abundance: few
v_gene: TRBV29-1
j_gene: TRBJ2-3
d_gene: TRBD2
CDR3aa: CSVSGAGKADTQYF
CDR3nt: TGCAGCGTATCTGGAGCGGGAAAAGCAGATACGCAGTATTTT

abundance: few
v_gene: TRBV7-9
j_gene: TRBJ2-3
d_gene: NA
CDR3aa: CASSLPGPDTQYF
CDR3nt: TGTGCCAGCAGCTTACCCGGACCAGATACGCAGTATTTT

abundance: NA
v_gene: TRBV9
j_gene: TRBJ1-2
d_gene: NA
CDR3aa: CASSAMGQDTRGYTF
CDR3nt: TGTGCCAGCAGCGCCATGGGCCAAGATACACGGGGCTACACCTTC

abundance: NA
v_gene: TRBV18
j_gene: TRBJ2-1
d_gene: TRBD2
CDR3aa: CASSRSGSSGSYEQFF
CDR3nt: TGTGCCAGCTCACGTTCCGGGTCTAGCGGGAGCTATGAGCAGTTCTTC

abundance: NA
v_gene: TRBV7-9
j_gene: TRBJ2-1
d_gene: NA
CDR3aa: CASTHSSLPYNEQFF
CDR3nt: TGTGCCAGCACCCACTCCTCCCTCCCCTACAATGAGCAGTTCTTC

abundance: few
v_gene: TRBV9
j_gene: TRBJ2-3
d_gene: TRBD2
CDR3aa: CASSPGLASMRDTQYF
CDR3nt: TGTGCCAGCAGCCCGGGACTAGCAAGTATGAGGGATACGCAGTATTTT

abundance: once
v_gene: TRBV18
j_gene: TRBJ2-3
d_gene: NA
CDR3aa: CASSPDSGFPTDTQYF
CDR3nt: TGTGCCAGCTCACCAGATTCCGGCTTCCCCACAGATACGCAGTATTTT

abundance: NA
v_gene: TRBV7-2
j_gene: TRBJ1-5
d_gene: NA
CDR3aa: CASSRWGANSNQPQHF
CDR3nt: TGTGCCAGCAGTCGGTGGGGGGCTAATAGCAATCAGCCCCAGCATTTT

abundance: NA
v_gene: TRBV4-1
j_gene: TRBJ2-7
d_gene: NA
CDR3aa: CASSPGWNSYEQYF
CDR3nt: TGCGCCAGCAGCCCAGGGTGGAACTCCTACGAGCAGTACTTC

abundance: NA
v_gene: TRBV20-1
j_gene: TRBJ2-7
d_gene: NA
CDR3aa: CSAPGSNEQYF
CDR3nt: TGCAGTGCCCCAGGGAGCAACGAGCAGTACTTC

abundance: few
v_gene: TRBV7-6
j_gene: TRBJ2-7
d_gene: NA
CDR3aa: CASSDRQGRAGYEQYF
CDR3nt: TGTGCCAGCAGCGACAGACAGGGTAGGGCGGGATACGAGCAGTACTTC